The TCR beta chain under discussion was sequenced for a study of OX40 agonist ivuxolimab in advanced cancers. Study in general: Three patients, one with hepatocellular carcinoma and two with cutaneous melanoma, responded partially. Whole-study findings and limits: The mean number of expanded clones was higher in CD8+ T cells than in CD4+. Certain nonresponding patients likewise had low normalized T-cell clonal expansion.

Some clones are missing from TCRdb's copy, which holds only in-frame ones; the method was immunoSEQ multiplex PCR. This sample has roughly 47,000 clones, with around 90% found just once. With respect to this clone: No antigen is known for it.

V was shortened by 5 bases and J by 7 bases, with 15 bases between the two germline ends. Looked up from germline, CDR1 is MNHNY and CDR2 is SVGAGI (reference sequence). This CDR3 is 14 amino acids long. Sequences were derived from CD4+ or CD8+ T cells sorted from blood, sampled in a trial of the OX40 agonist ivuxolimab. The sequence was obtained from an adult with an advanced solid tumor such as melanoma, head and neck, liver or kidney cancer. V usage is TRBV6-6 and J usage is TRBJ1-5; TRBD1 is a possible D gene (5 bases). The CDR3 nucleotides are TGTGCCAGCAGTGGCGACGGGGGATGGCAGCCCCAGCATTTT. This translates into CASSGDGGWQPQHF.